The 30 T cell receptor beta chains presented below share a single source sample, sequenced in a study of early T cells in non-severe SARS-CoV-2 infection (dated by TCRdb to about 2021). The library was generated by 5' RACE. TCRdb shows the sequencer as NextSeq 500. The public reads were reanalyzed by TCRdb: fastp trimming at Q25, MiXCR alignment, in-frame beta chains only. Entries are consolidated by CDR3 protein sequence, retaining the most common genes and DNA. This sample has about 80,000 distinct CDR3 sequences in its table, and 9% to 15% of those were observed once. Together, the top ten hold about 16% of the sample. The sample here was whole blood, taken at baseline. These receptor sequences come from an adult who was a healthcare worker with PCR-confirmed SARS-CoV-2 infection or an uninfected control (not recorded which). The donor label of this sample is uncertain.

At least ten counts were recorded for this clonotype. As DNA, the CDR3 is TGCAGTGCTAGAGATCCAGGGGGCGTTTCGCGGGAGCAGTACTTC. Translated: CSARDPGGVSREQYF. The chain carries TRBV20-1 and TRBJ2-7; 8 nucleotides agree with TRBD1. CDR1 and CDR2 from the germline V gene are DFQATT and SNEGSKA (reference sequence). Unmatched junction bases numbered 11, after V lost 0 bases and J lost 7 bases. This CDR3 has 15 amino acids.

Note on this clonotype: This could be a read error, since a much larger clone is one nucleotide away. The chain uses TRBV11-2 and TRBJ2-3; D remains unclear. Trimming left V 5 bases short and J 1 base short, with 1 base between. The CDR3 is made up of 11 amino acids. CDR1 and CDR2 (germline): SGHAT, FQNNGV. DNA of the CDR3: TGTGCCAGCAGCCGCACAGATACGCAGTATTTT. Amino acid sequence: CASSRTDTQYF. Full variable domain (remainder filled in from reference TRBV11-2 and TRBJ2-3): EAGVAQSPRYKIIEKRQSVAFWCNPISGHATLYWYQQILGQGPKLLIQFQNNGVVDDSQLPKDRFSAERLKGVDSTLKIQPAKLEDSAVYLCASSRTDTQYFGPGTRLTVL.

CDR3 loop: CASSWGQGIDEQFF. CDR3 in DNA: TGTGCCAGTAGTTGGGGACAGGGGATCGATGAGCAGTTCTTC. This chain links TRBV19 with TRBJ2-1; TRBD1 agrees at 10 bases. The CDR3 has 14 residues. After removal of 5 bases from V and 8 bases from J, the junction contained 6 bases not matched to a gene. The germline V gene has CDR1 LNHDA and CDR2 SQIVND (reference sequence).

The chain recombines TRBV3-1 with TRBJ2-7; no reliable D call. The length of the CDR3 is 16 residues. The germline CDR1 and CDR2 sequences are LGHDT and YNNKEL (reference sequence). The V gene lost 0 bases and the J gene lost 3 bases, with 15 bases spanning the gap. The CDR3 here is CASSQDYWAVSYEQYF. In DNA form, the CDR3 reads TGTGCCAGCAGCCAAGATTATTGGGCCGTGAGCTACGAGCAGTACTTC.

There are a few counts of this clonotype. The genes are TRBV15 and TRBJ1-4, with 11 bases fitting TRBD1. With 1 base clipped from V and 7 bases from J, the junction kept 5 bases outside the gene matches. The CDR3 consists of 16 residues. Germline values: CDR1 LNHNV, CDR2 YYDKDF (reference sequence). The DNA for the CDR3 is TGTGCCACCAGCAGAGGGACAGGGGGCAGGAGTGAAAAACTGTTTTTT. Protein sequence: CATSRGTGGRSEKLFF.

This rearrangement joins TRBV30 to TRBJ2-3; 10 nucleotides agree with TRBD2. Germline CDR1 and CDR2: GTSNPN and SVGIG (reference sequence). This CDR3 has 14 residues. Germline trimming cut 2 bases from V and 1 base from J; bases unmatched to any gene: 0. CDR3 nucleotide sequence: TGTGCCTGGAGTAGCGGGAGGGGCACAGATACGCAGTATTTT. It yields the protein CAWSSGRGTDTQYF.

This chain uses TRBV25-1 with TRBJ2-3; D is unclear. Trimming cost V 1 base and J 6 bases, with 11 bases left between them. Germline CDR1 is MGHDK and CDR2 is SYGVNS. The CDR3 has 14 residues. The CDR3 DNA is TGTGCCAGCAGTGAATTGGCTTCTGGGGATACGCAGTATTTT. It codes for CASSELASGDTQYF.

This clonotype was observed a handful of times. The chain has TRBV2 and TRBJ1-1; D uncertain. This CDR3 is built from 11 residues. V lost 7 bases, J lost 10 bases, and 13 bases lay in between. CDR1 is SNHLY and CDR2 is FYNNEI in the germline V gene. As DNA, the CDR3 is TGTGCCAGCACGGACCGGGTCATAGCTTTCTTT. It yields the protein CASTDRVIAFF.

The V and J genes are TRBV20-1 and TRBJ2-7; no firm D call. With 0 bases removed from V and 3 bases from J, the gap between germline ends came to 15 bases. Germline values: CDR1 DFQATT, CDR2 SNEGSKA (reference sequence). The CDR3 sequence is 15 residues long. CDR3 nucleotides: TGCAGTGCTAGAGATCTAATGGGGATACGCTACGAGCAGTACTTC. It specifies CSARDLMGIRYEQYF.

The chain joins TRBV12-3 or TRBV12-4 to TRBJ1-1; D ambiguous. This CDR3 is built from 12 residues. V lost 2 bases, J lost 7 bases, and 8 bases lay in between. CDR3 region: CASSLLGVEAFF. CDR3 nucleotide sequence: TGTGCCAGCAGTTTACTGGGTGTTGAAGCTTTCTTT.

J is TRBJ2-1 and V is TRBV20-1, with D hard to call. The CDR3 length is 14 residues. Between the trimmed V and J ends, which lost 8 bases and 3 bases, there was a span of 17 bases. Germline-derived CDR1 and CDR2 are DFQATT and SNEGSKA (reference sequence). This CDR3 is CSSQMARFYNEQFF. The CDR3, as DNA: TGCAGTTCCCAAATGGCGCGTTTCTACAATGAGCAGTTCTTC.

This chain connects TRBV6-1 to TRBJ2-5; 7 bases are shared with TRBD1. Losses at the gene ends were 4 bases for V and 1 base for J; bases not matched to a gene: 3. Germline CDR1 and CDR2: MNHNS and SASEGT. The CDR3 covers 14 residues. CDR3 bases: TGTGCCAGCAGTGCCGACAGGGTCCAAGAGACCCAGTACTTC. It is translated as CASSADRVQETQYF.

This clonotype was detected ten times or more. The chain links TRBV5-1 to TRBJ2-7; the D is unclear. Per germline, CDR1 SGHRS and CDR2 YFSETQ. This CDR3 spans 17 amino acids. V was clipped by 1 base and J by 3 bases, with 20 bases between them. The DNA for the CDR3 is TGCGCCAGCAGCTTGTCATTGGAAAGAACAGTCTTCTACGAGCAGTACTTC. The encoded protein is CASSLSLERTVFYEQYF.

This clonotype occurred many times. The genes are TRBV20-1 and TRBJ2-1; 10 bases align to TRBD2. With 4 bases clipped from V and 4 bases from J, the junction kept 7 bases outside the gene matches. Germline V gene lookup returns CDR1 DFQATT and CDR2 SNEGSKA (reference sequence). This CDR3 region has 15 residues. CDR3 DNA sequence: TGCAGTGCTATAAGCGGGAGGGCGTCATACAATGAGCAGTTCTTC. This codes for CSAISGRASYNEQFF.

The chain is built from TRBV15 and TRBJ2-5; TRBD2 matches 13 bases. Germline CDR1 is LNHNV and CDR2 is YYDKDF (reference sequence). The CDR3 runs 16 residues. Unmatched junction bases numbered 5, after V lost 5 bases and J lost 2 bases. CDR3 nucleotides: TGTGCCACCAGCCACGGGACTAGCGGGATTCAAGAGACCCAGTACTTC. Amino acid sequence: CATSHGTSGIQETQYF.

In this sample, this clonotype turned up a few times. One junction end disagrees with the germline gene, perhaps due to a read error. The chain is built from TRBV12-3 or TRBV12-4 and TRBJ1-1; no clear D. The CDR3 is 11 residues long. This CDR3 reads CASSVGPGGIF. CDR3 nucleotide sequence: TGTGCCAGCAGCGTAGGCCCCGGAGGTATCTTT.

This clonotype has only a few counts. The CDR3 DNA reads as TGTGCCAGCAGAAAACCCTCGGCGGATACGCAGTATTTT. It is translated as CASRKPSADTQYF. The chain is built from TRBV6-5 and TRBJ2-3; D is unresolved. The CDR3 has 13 residues. CDR1 is MNHEY, CDR2 SVGAGI, per germline. The germline V and J ends were trimmed by 6 bases and 6 bases, with 13 bases remaining between them.

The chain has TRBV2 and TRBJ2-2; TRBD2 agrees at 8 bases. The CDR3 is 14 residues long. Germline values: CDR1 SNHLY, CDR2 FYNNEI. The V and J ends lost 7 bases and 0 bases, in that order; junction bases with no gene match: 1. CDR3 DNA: TGTGCCAGCATAGCGGGACCGAACACCGGGGAGCTGTTTTTT. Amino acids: CASIAGPNTGELFF.

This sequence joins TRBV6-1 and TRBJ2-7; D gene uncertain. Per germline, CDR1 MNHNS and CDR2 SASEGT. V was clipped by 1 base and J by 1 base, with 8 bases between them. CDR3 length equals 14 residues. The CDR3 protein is CASSEEARSYEQYF. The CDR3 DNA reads TGTGCCAGCAGTGAAGAGGCCAGATCCTACGAGCAGTACTTC.

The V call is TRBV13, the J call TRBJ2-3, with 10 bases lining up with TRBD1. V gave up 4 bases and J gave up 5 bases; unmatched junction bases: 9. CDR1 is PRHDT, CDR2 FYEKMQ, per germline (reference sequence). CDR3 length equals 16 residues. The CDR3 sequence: CASSSRGTGVLDTQYF. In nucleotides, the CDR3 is TGTGCCAGCAGCTCTCGCGGGACAGGGGTTCTAGATACGCAGTATTTT.

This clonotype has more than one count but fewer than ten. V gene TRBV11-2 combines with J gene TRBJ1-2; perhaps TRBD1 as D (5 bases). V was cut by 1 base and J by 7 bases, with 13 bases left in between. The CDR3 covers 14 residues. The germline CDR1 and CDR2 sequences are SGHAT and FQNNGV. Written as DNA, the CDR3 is TGTGCCAGCAGCTTAGGGCAGGGATCTGGTGGCTACACCTTC. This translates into CASSLGQGSGGYTF.

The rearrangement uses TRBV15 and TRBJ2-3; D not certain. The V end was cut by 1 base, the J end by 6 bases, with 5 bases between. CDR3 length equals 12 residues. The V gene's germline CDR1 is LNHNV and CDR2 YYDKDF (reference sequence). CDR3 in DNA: TGTGCCACCAGCAGAGCACTGGATACGCAGTATTTT. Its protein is CATSRALDTQYF.

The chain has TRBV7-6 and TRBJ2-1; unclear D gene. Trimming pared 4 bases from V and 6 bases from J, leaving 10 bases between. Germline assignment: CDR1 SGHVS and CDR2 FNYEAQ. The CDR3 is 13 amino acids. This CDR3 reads CASSSSQINEQFF. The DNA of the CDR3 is TGTGCCAGCAGCTCCTCCCAGATCAATGAGCAGTTCTTC.

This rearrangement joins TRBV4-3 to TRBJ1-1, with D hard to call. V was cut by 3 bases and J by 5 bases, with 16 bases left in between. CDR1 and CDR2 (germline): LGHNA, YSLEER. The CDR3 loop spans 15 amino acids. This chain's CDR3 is CASSQAYTVGTEAFF. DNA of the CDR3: TGCGCCAGCAGCCAGGCCTACACCGTCGGGACTGAAGCTTTCTTT.

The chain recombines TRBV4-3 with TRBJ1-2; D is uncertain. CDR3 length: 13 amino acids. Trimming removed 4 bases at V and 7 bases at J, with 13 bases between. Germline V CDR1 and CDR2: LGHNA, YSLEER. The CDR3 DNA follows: TGCGCCAGCAGCCCTAGCCGAGTAGCTGGCTACACCTTC. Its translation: CASSPSRVAGYTF.

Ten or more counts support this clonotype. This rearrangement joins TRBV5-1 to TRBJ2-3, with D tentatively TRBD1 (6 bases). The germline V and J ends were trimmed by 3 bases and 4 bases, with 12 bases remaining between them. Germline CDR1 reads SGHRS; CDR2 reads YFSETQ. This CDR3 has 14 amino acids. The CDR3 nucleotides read TGCGCCAGCAGCTCGCTAGGGGGTCCAGATACGCAGTATTTT. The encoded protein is CASSSLGGPDTQYF.

The DNA for the CDR3 is TGTGCCAGCAGCTTAGATGTAGCGGAAAACCAAGAGACCCAGTACTTC. Translating gives CASSLDVAENQETQYF. The chain uses TRBV7-7 and TRBJ2-5, with a tentative D call TRBD2 (6 bases). V shed 1 base and J shed 0 bases, with 12 bases lying between them. Germline V CDR1 and CDR2: SSHAT, FNYEAQ (reference sequence). This CDR3 comprises 16 residues.

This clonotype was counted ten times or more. The CDR3 loop reads CASRIGPAGANVLTF. The CDR3 nucleotides are TGTGCCAGCAGAATTGGACCGGCTGGGGCCAACGTCCTGACTTTC. This chain uses TRBV6-5 with TRBJ2-6; no reliable D call. Germline values: CDR1 MNHEY, CDR2 SVGAGI. V gave up 6 bases and J gave up 2 bases, with 11 bases separating them. This CDR3 has 15 amino acids.

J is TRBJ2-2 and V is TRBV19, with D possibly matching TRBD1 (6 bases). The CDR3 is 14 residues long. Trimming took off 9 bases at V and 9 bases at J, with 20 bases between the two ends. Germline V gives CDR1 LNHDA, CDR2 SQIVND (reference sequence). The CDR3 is CASRPGVTVRELFF. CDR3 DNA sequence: TGTGCCAGCCGCCCAGGGGTAACAGTCAGGGAGCTGTTTTTT.

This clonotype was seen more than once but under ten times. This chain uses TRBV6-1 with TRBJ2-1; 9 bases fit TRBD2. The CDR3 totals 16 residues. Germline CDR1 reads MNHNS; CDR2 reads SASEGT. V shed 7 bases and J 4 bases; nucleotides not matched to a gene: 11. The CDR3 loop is CASTRFSSGTYNEQFF. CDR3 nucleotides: TGTGCCAGCACCCGTTTTTCTAGCGGGACTTACAATGAGCAGTTCTTC.